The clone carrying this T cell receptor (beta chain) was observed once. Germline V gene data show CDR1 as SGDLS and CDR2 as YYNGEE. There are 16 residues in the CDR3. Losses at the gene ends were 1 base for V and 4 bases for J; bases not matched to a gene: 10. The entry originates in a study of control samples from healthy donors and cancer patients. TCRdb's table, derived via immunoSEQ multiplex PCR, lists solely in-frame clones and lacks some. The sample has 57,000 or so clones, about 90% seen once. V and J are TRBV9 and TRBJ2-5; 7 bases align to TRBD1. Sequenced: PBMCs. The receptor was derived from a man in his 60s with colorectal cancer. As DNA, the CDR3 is TGTGCCAGCAGCGTACAAACCGGGACAGCCCGAGAGACCCAGTACTTC. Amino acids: CASSVQTGTARETQYF.